Below, 8 T cell receptor beta chains from the same sample are listed, as sequenced in a study of T-cell reconstitution after alpha-beta-depleted transplantation in children. TCRbeta library preparation incorporated unique molecular identifiers. A single record per CDR3 protein comes from TCRdb applying MiXCR to the PCR reads. Of some 600,000 distinct CDR3 sequences detected, roughly 13% appear once; the ten largest clones hold around 2.2%. The material was PBMCs, mostly from graft donor cells, obtained 360 days after TCRalphabeta/CD19-depleted stem cell transplant. All receptors derive from a male patient younger than 18 who had a stem cell transplant for acute myeloid leukemia, so the T cells may come from the graft donor.

The chain employs TRBV7-9 and TRBJ2-5; D not certain. The CDR3 is 11 residues long. Trimming left V 7 bases short and J 4 bases short, with 7 bases between. The V gene's germline CDR1 is SEHNR and CDR2 FQNEAQ (reference sequence). CDR3 loop: CASTTPETQYF. CDR3 sequence (DNA): TGTGCCAGCACAACCCCAGAGACCCAGTACTTC.

This clonotype was detected ten times or more. The chain recombines TRBV6-4 with TRBJ2-1, with 7 bases that match TRBD2. The germline CDR1 and CDR2 sequences are MRHNA and SNTAGT. V lost 4 bases and J lost 2; bases outside the gene matches: 5. The CDR3 covers 15 residues. CDR3: CASSASSGAYNEQFF. The CDR3 coding sequence is TGTGCCAGCAGTGCCTCTAGCGGAGCCTACAATGAGCAGTTCTTC.

Worth noting for this clonotype: A single base separates this from a much larger clone, so it may be a read error. This chain uses TRBV9 with TRBJ2-2; D not resolved. V was shortened by 3 bases and J by 6 bases, with 3 bases between the two germline ends. Germline CDR1 reads SGDLS; CDR2 reads YYNGEE. CDR3 size: 11 residues. The CDR3 DNA reads as TGTGCCAGCAGCGCCCCCGGGGAGCTGTTTTTT. This gives the protein CASSAPGELFF.

At least ten counts were recorded for this clonotype. The chain is built from TRBV20-1 and TRBJ2-1; no definite D call. Germline lookup yields CDR1 DFQATT and CDR2 SNEGSKA (reference sequence). The germline V and J ends were trimmed by 6 bases and 0 bases, with 12 bases remaining between them. This CDR3 has 14 amino acids. CDR3 nucleotide sequence: TGCAGTGCCCAACGAGGTAGCTCCTACAATGAGCAGTTCTTC. Its translation: CSAQRGSSYNEQFF.

This clonotype was counted between two and nine times. The CDR3 region has the DNA TGTGCCAGCAGTCCAGCAAGACTAGCCCCCCTAGGGACCCAGTACTTC. Translating gives CASSPARLAPLGTQYF. The chain uses TRBV28 and TRBJ2-5, with TRBD2 matching over 7 bases. With 5 bases clipped from V and 7 bases from J, the junction kept 16 bases outside the gene matches. Germline-derived CDR1 and CDR2 are MDHEN and SYDVKM. The CDR3 is made up of 16 amino acids.

The chain links TRBV5-1 to TRBJ1-2; 9 bases align to TRBD1. This CDR3 has 14 residues. Germline V gene lookup returns CDR1 SGHRS and CDR2 YFSETQ. J was trimmed by 4 bases and V by 4 bases; bases with no gene match: 5. The chain's CDR3 is CASSPGQGFYGYTF. The CDR3 nucleotides are TGCGCCAGCAGCCCGGGACAGGGATTCTATGGCTACACCTTC.

This clonotype was seen a handful of times. The chain is built from TRBV29-1 and TRBJ1-1; D is possibly TRBD1 (5 bases). Germline V lookup: CDR1 SQVTM, CDR2 ANQGSEA. The CDR3 length is 13 residues. The V gene lost 4 bases and the J gene lost 10 bases, with 19 bases spanning the gap. The CDR3 sequence: CSVGNGGGQGAFF. The CDR3 DNA sequence: TGCAGCGTTGGAAATGGGGGGGGTCAAGGAGCTTTCTTT.

This clonotype was detected ten times or more. V gene TRBV29-1 combines with J gene TRBJ2-7; TRBD2 agrees at 7 bases. The CDR3 length is 12 residues. J was trimmed by 4 bases and V by 4 bases; bases with no gene match: 4. Looked up from germline, CDR1 is SQVTM and CDR2 is ANQGSEA. This chain's CDR3 is CSVVEGGYEQYF. The CDR3 bases are TGCAGCGTTGTGGAGGGAGGGTACGAGCAGTACTTC.